This T cell receptor beta chain was found in a study of shared T cell receptors in the human thymus. TCRdb's table, derived via immunoSEQ multiplex PCR, lists solely in-frame clones and lacks some. The repertoire consists of 72,000 or so clones, with nearly 95% occurring once and the leading ten covering roughly 0.03%. Trimming removed 5 bases from V and 7 bases from J, with 11 bases in between. The germline CDR1 and CDR2 sequences are MNHEY and SMNVEV (reference sequence). The CDR3 is made up of 12 amino acids. The sample was thymocytes. The sequence came from a human donor. The chain employs TRBV27 and TRBJ1-1; D remains ambiguous. CDR3 region: CASSRLEGEAFF. CDR3 nucleotide sequence: TGTGCCAGCAGTCGGCTCGAGGGTGAAGCTTTCTTT.